A selection of T cell receptor beta chains follows, all from one sample in a study of breast tumors, draining lymph nodes, adjacent tissues. TCRdb ran MiXCR on the multiplex PCR reads and lists one entry per CDR3 protein. The data show about 100,000 distinct CDR3 sequences, with 21% seen just once and around 1.2% held by the top ten. Sequenced input: axillary lymph node tissue. These receptors were taken from a female donor with breast cancer. Some clones in this sample may be carry-over from other donors' samples. Both conserved end residues are part of each CDR3. A D gene is named only where the DNA matches it firmly. Expanded clones get a size class; other rows say once, few or many, or leave the size out.

clone size	V gene	D gene	J gene	CDR3 DNA	CDR3 protein
many	TRBV10-3	TRBD2	TRBJ2-7	TGTGCCATCAGCCTACTAGCGGGATTCTCCTACGAGCAGTACTTC	CAISLLAGFSYEQYF
many	TRBV6-5	NA	TRBJ1-4	TGTGCCAGCAAATTACAGGGTCGAACTAATGAAAAACTGTTTTTT	CASKLQGRTNEKLFF
many	TRBV6-5	NA	TRBJ2-3	TGTGCCAGCAGTTACCTGGGCAGGGGAAAACGTACGCAGTATTTT	CASSYLGRGKRTQYF
many	TRBV15	NA	TRBJ1-5	TGTGCCACCAGCCCCCCTAGTTTAGGGCCCCAGCATTTT	CATSPPSLGPQHF
many	TRBV3-1	NA	TRBJ2-7	TGTGCCAGCAGCCAAGGGGCCGGGACGGCCTACGAGCAGTACTTC	CASSQGAGTAYEQYF
NA	TRBV19	NA	TRBJ1-1	TGTGCCAGTAGTATTTCAGGGTCGGGGAACACTGAAGCTTTCTTT	CASSISGSGNTEAFF
many	TRBV12-3/TRBV12-4	NA	TRBJ2-1	TGTGCCAGCAGTTTACTTCCTGGGGACACGTTAAATGGGCAGTTCTTC	CASSLLPGDTLNGQFF
many	TRBV20-1	TRBD1	TRBJ1-4	TGCAGTGCAAAGATGGGACAGGGGGCCCGAAAACTGTTTTTT	CSAKMGQGARKLFF
many	TRBV9	NA	TRBJ1-2	TGTGCCAGCAGCGTGAACGGGCAGGCCGATGTCTATGGCTACACCTTC	CASSVNGQADVYGYTF
many	TRBV2	NA	TRBJ2-5	TGTGCCAGCGGGGGAAAGACCCAGTACTTC	CASGGKTQYF
once	TRBV6-1	TRBD2	TRBJ2-5	TGTGCCAGCAGTGAATTGAGGCTAGCGGGGTTGGAGACCCAGTACTTC	CASSELRLAGLETQYF
few	TRBV3-1	NA	TRBJ2-1	TGTGCCAGCAGCCAAGGAAGAGGAAGGGAGCAGTTCTTC	CASSQGRGREQFF
many	TRBV30	NA	TRBJ2-7	TGTGCCTGGAGTGTAGGGCCTGAGCGGGCGCAGTACTTC	CAWSVGPERAQYF
NA	TRBV27	TRBD1	TRBJ2-1	TGTGCCAGCAGTGCCGGGGACCTTGTGACAGGGACCTACAATGAGCAGTTCTTC	CASSAGDLVTGTYNEQFF
many	TRBV29-1	TRBD2	TRBJ2-7	TGCAGCGTTGAGGGGGGGTCAGTAATCGAGCAGTACTTC	CSVEGGSVIEQYF
many	TRBV11-2	NA	TRBJ2-5	TGTGCCAGCACCACAGGGGGGGAAGGGAAGACCCAGTACTTC	CASTTGGEGKTQYF
many	TRBV7-8	NA	TRBJ2-1	TGTGCCAGCAGCAAGACTAGTGGGTCCTACAATGAGCAGTTCTTC	CASSKTSGSYNEQFF
many	TRBV6-2/TRBV6-3	TRBD1	TRBJ2-7	TGTGCCAGCAGCCTGGGACAGGGGAGCTCCTACGAGCAGTACTTC	CASSLGQGSSYEQYF
many	TRBV29-1	TRBD2	TRBJ2-1	TGCAGCGTTGAAGTAGCGGGAGATGAGCAGTTCTTC	CSVEVAGDEQFF
NA	TRBV27	NA	TRBJ1-5	TGTGCCAGCAGTCCGACTTTTAGCAATCACCCCCAGCATTTT	CASSPTFSNHPQHF
many	TRBV7-2	NA	TRBJ2-7	TGTGCCAGCAGCTTTTCAGGGGGGGGGGCCGAGCAGTACTTC	CASSFSGGGAEQYF
few	TRBV4-1	TRBD1	TRBJ2-4	TGCGCCAGCAGCCAGGGGACAGGGGGGAACATTCAGTACTTC	CASSQGTGGNIQYF
NA	TRBV24-1	TRBD1	TRBJ1-5	TGTGCCACCAAAGCGACAGGGGACGATCAGCCCCAGCATTTT	CATKATGDDQPQHF
NA	TRBV6-5	TRBD1	TRBJ2-3	TGTGCCAGCAGTTACGCGACAGGGGCAGATACGCAGTATTTT	CASSYATGADTQYF
many	TRBV6-6	NA	TRBJ2-7	TGTGCCAGCAGTTACCAATACGCGCAGTACTTC	CASSYQYAQYF